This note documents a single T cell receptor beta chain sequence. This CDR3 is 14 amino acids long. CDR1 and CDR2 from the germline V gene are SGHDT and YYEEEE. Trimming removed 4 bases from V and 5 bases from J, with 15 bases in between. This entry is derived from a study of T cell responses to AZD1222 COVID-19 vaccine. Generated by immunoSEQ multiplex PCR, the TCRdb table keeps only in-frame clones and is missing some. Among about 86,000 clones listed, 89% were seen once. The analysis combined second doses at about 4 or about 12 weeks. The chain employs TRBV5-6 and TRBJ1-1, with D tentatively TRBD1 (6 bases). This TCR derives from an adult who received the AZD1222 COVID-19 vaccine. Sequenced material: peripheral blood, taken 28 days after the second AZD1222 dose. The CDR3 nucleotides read TGTGCCAGCAGCGCTGGAGGGGGGGTAACTGAAGCTTTCTTT. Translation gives CASSAGGGVTEAFF. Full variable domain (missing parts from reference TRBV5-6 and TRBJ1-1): DAGVTQSPTHLIKTRGQQVTLRCSPKSGHDTVSWYQQALGQGPQFIFQYYEEEERQRGNFPDRFSGHQFPNYSSELNVNALLLGDSALYLCASSAGGGVTEAFFGQGTRLTVV.